One T cell receptor (beta chain) is described in this entry. This entry is derived from a study of blood T cell repertoires in COVID-19. Clones were read by immunoSEQ multiplex PCR, and TCRdb kept only the in-frame ones, dropping some. The data contain some 150,000 clones, roughly 90% of them singletons. Germline V gene sequence: CDR1 KGHDR, CDR2 SFDVKD. Trimming took 5 bases from V and 9 from J, leaving 22 bases between them. This CDR3 region has 16 residues. Those enrolled, adults aged 18 to 89 years, came from 20 to 25 US areas. The chain links TRBV24-1 to TRBJ2-1; a weak D match, TRBD2 (6 bases). Sequencing input: PBMCs or T cells enriched from blood (not recorded which). This receptor was taken from a human donor with acute COVID-19. The donor label of this sample is uncertain. This chain's CDR3 is CATSAQAGTRGPEQFF. The CDR3, as DNA: TGTGCCACCAGTGCCCAAGCCGGGACTCGGGGCCCTGAGCAGTTCTTC.